Listed below are T cell receptor beta chains from one sample, sequenced in a study of blood T cell repertoires in COVID-19. TCRdb's copy holds only in-frame clones and misses some; the assay was immunoSEQ multiplex PCR. The sample contains 150,000 to 200,000 clones, more than 60% of which appear only once. The specimen was peripheral blood. The source of these receptors is a man between 65 and 80 years old with acute or convalescent COVID-19. Each CDR3 is given with its conserved first and last residue. Each record gives: D gene, clone size, J gene, V gene, CDR3 protein, CDR3 DNA. The D gene is left open where the match is weak. The size field is filled for only some rows; it gives once, few, many or a size class.

- | - | TRBJ1-5 | TRBV3-1/TRBV3-2 | CASSQERQDHSNQPQHF | TGTGCCAGCAGCCAAGAGCGACAGGACCATAGCAATCAGCCCCAGCATTTT
- | once | TRBJ1-6 | TRBV11-3 | CASSPQNSPLHF | TGTGCCAGCAGCCCACAAAATTCACCCCTCCACTTT
TRBD2 | once | TRBJ2-1 | TRBV27 | CASTDGLAGGKNEQFF | TGTGCCAGCACCGATGGGCTAGCGGGAGGGAAGAATGAGCAGTTCTTC
TRBD2 | - | TRBJ2-7 | TRBV11-2 | CASSLVGLAGNSYEQYF | TGTGCCAGCAGCTTAGTAGGTCTAGCGGGGAACTCCTACGAGCAGTACTTC
TRBD1 | - | TRBJ2-7 | TRBV19 | CASRGTGRQEQYF | TGTGCCAGTAGGGGGACAGGCCGTCAAGAGCAGTACTTC
- | few | TRBJ1-6 | TRBV7-2 | CASSFINSPLHF | TGTGCCAGCAGCTTCATCAATTCACCCCTCCACTTT
- | - | TRBJ1-2 | TRBV21-1 | CASSKARQTPTNYGYTF | TGTGCCAGCAGCAAAGCTAGGCAGACACCGACTAACTATGGCTACACCTTC
- | - | TRBJ1-1 | TRBV2 | CASRLGGAMNTEAFF | TGTGCCTCCAGATTAGGGGGTGCAATGAACACTGAAGCTTTCTTT
- | once | TRBJ2-2 | TRBV19 | CASNTFVGELFF | TGTGCCAGTAATACATTCGTGGGGGAGCTGTTTTTT
- | - | TRBJ1-6 | TRBV11-3 | CASSLEQPNSPLHF | TGTGCCAGCAGCTTAGAACAGCCTAATTCACCCCTCCACTTT
- | - | TRBJ2-7 | TRBV7-9 | CASGAESSGQYF | TGTGCCAGCGGGGCGGAAAGTTCGGGGCAGTACTTC
TRBD1 | - | TRBJ1-4 | TRBV7-9 | CASSPWTGAPANEKLFF | TGTGCCAGCAGCCCATGGACAGGGGCGCCGGCTAATGAAAAACTGTTTTTT
- | - | TRBJ1-1 | TRBV28 | CASSFPRDTEAFF | TGTGCCAGCAGTTTCCCGAGGGACACTGAAGCTTTCTTT
- | - | TRBJ1-3 | TRBV11-2 | CASSLGAGKYSGNTIYF | TGTGCCAGCAGCTTAGGCGCAGGGAAATACTCTGGAAACACCATATATTTT
TRBD1 | - | TRBJ2-1 | TRBV6-4 | CASSPEPGQSNEQFF | TGTGCCAGCAGCCCTGAACCGGGACAGTCCAATGAGCAGTTCTTC
TRBD1 | - | TRBJ1-2 | TRBV9 | CASSVAPVPGQGYGYTF | TGTGCCAGCAGCGTAGCTCCAGTTCCGGGACAGGGCTATGGCTACACCTTC
TRBD1 | once | TRBJ1-1 | TRBV14 | CASSQLGQGGYTAEAFF | TGTGCCAGCAGCCAACTAGGACAGGGGGGGTACACTGCTGAAGCTTTCTTT
- | few | TRBJ1-1 | TRBV7-2 | CASSFGGRGTEAFF | TGTGCCAGCAGCTTCGGGGGGCGCGGGACTGAAGCTTTCTTT
TRBD1 | - | TRBJ2-5 | TRBV5-1 | CASSSTRQGLKTQYF | TGCGCCAGCAGCTCGACCCGACAGGGCTTGAAGACCCAGTACTTC
TRBD2 | - | TRBJ2-7 | TRBV30 | CAWSWGEGRSLQYF | TGTGCCTGGAGTTGGGGGGAGGGGCGAAGTTTGCAGTACTTC
TRBD1 | - | TRBJ1-1 | TRBV9 | CASSAPGQGMAEAFF | TGTGCCAGCAGCGCCCCGGGACAGGGGATGGCTGAAGCTTTCTTT
TRBD1 | - | TRBJ1-6 | TRBV3-1/TRBV3-2 | CASSRDRDSPLHF | TGTGCCAGCAGCCGAGACAGGGATTCACCCCTCCACTTT
TRBD1 | - | TRBJ1-2 | TRBV27 | CASSLSAGQASRGYGYTF | TGTGCCAGCAGTTTATCTGCAGGACAGGCCTCAAGGGGGTATGGCTACACCTTC
TRBD2 | - | TRBJ2-3 | TRBV11-3 | CASSLGTSARTDTQYF | TGTGCCAGCAGCTTGGGGACTAGCGCGCGCACAGATACGCAGTATTTT
TRBD1 | once | TRBJ1-1 | TRBV2 | CANRGLNTEAFF | TGTGCCAACAGGGGGCTAAACACTGAAGCTTTCTTT
- | - | TRBJ1-1 | TRBV19 | CASSFWNSDFSNTEAFF | TGTGCCAGTAGTTTTTGGAACTCGGACTTTTCGAACACTGAAGCTTTCTTT
- | - | TRBJ2-1 | TRBV19 | CASSIAAGMTYYNEQFF | TGTGCCAGTAGTATAGCCGCGGGGATGACTTATTACAATGAGCAGTTCTTC
TRBD2 | - | TRBJ2-7 | TRBV6-5 | CASSYSGSGGYEQYF | TGTGCCAGCAGTTACTCGGGTTCGGGAGGTTACGAGCAGTACTTC
- | - | TRBJ1-3 | TRBV9 | CASSVSVQSGNTIYF | TGTGCCAGCAGCGTTTCGGTCCAATCCGGAAACACCATATATTTT
- | - | TRBJ2-7 | TRBV6-8 | CASRSFETYYEQYF | TGTGCCAGCAGGAGCTTTGAGACATACTACGAGCAGTACTTC
TRBD1 | - | TRBJ1-5 | TRBV4-3 | CASSQTTGGGQPQHF | TGCGCCAGCAGCCAAACCACAGGGGGCGGACAGCCCCAGCATTTT
- | - | TRBJ1-3 | TRBV19 | CASSERGNSGNTIYF | TGTGCCAGTAGCGAAAGGGGAAACTCTGGAAACACCATATATTTT